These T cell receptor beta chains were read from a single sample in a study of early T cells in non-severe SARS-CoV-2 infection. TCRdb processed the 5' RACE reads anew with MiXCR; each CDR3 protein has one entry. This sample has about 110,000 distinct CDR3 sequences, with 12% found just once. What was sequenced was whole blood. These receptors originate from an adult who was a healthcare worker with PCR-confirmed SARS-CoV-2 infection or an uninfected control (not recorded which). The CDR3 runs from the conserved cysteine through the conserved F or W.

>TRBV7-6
CASSLAGTGVRETQYF
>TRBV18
CASSPGHTNTDTQYF
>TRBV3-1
CASSQVGLAATDTQYF
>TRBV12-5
CASGLVDGNTEAFF
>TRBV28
CASSLTGGASGANVLTF
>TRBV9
CASSVVPGASDTEAFF
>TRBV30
CAWGPRGGEVYF
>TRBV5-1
CASSLPTGNPYEQYF
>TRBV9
CASSVGVAASTDTQYF
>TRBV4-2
CASSQPLQGPNTGELFF
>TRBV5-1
CASSFSGTLNYGYTF
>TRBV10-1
CASSYGGGGTEAFF
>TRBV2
CASSGGLAGLYNEQFF
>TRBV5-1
CASSLAGQADTQYF
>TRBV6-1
CASSDARTSGRTSYEQYF
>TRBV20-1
CSAYRGRAGGEQFF
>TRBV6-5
CASTMGTDYGYTF
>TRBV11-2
CASTLRGNQPQHF
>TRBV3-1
CASSQDMTGGNTEAFF
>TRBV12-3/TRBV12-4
CASSSAGVAAISYNEQFF
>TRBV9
CANSVSSGRGETQYF
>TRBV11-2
CASSEKSRTLKPYEQYF
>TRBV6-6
CAIISSGGMEQYF
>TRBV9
CASSLEPSGRGNEQFF
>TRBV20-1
CSAQRTGRETQYF
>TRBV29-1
CSSRTPQETQYF
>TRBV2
CASYSGVETQYF
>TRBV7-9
CASSSTGLAGARNTGELFF
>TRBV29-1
CSAGNRENEQFF
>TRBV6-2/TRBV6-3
CASSYGQGAPDEQFF
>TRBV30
CAWSQPTGGGSDTQYF
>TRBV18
CASSQGTEGPQHF
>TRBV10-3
CAISGGWADTEAFF
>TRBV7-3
CASSLTGYNEQFF
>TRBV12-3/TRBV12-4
CASSLPSTAHRQYF
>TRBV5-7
CASPWGGEVTGGPYEGKNIQYF
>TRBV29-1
CSVGNSFNTEAFF
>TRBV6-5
CASSPGYGLAGTPQETQYF
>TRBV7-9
CASSLYAGGNNEQFF
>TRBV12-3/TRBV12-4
CASSFGGPNYEQYF
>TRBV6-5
CASRTGRAVNTEAFF
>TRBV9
CASSVAGPPGPGDNEQFF
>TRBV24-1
CATSGDSTHGYEQYF
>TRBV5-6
CASSPGIRANYGYTF
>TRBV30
CAWNVVRGTGELFF
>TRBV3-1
CASSQARVNTIYF
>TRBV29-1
CSVPTPPEGGYTF
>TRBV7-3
CASSLRVASGSISTGELFF
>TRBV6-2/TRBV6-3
CASRHPTRTMDRGHGYTF
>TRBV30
CAWSASVRTEAFF
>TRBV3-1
CASSQGDTSLSGANVLTF
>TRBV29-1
CSACRTGEEEKLFF
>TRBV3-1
CASSTYRVGELFF
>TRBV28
CASSLSGTGNREQYF
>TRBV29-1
CSAVTGAQDEQFF
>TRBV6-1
CASTKRRQGFTEAFF
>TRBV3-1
CASSQSSDSLHEQYF
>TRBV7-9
CASSFGGVNYEQYF
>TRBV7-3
CASSLTGLANEQFF